These 17 T cell receptor beta chains originate from one sample sequenced in a study of vaccination effects on CD4 cells after COVID-19. Antigen-specific CD4+ T cells were expanded with viral peptide pools in the ViraFEST assay before sequencing. Researchers isolated CD4+ T cells once approximately eleven days of culture had elapsed. The study found no prior SARS-CoV-2 infection in the vaccine recipients, who tested negative for nucleocapsid antibodies. The data were produced by immunoSEQ multiplex PCR, yet TCRdb's version contains in-frame clones alone and is incomplete. The table includes 62,000 or so clones, 80% detected once. No antigen has been assigned to these receptors. The source material was CD4+ T cells from PBMCs cultured with SARS-CoV-2 spike peptides, sampled before COVID-19 vaccination. The source of these receptors is a human donor who received a COVID-19 vaccine.

The V and J genes are TRBV9 and TRBJ1-3; possibly TRBD1 for D (6 bases). Looked up from germline, CDR1 is SGDLS and CDR2 is YYNGEE. CDR3 length: 15 residues. Trimming took off 3 bases at V and 3 bases at J, with 13 bases between the two ends. The CDR3 DNA reads as TGTGCCAGCAGCGGGGGGACACCGAGTGGAAACACCATATATTTT. Translation: CASSGGTPSGNTIYF.

In DNA form, the CDR3 reads TGTGCCAGAAGCCCATGGACAGGGTTTGGAAACACCATATATTTT. This sequence encodes CARSPWTGFGNTIYF. This rearrangement joins TRBV5-3 to TRBJ1-3, with 8 bases that match TRBD1. TRBV5-3 is placed among ORFs of uncertain function. The J segment lost 3 bases and the V segment lost 4 bases, leaving 6 bases of the junction unmatched. This CDR3 comprises 15 residues.

This sequence joins TRBV18 and TRBJ1-3, with D possibly matching TRBD1 (5 bases). The CDR3 covers 17 residues. CDR1 and CDR2 from the germline V gene are KGHSH and LQKENI. V was shortened by 3 bases and J by 1 base, with 16 bases between the two germline ends. The CDR3 spells CASSPLAKGESGNTIYF. The CDR3 DNA follows: TGTGCCAGCTCACCGTTAGCGAAAGGGGAATCTGGAAACACCATATATTTT.

The genes are TRBV6-5 and TRBJ1-6; 8 bases line up with TRBD1. The CDR3 sequence is 13 residues long. Germline V CDR1 and CDR2: MNHEY, SVGAGI. The junction had 9 bases not matched to a gene; V was cut back by 6 bases and J by 14 bases. In nucleotides, the CDR3 is TGTGCCAGCAGCTCGGACAGGGCGGAATCCCTCCACTTT. Translated, it gives CASSSDRAESLHF.

The chain is built from TRBV24-1 and TRBJ1-5; unclear D gene. The CDR3 spans 14 residues. Germline lookup yields CDR1 KGHDR and CDR2 SFDVKD. V lost 4 bases and J lost 7, with 13 bases in between. The CDR3 reads CATSEKGGWQPQHF. CDR3 sequence (DNA): TGTGCCACCAGTGAAAAGGGTGGATGGCAGCCCCAGCATTTT.

The rearrangement uses TRBV5-1 and TRBJ2-1; no definite D call. Germline V gene lookup returns CDR1 SGHRS and CDR2 YFSETQ. V gave up 3 bases and J gave up 0 bases, with 10 bases separating them. CDR3 size: 15 residues. The CDR3, as DNA: TGCGCCAGCAGCTCACAGCGAAGCTCCTACAATGAGCAGTTCTTC. Translation gives CASSSQRSSYNEQFF. Full variable domain (rest looked up from reference TRBV5-1 and TRBJ2-1): KAGVTQTPRYLIKTRGQQVTLSCSPISGHRSVSWYQQTPGQGLQFLFEYFSETQRNKGNFPGRFSGRQFSNSRSEMNVSTLELGDSALYLCASSSQRSSYNEQFFGPGTRLTVL.

The chain combines TRBV7-2 with TRBJ1-1; D gene ambiguous. Germline assignment: CDR1 SGHTA and CDR2 FQGNSA. The CDR3 covers 15 residues. V lost 5 bases, J lost 4 bases, and 17 bases lay in between. The CDR3 reads CASSLSRGGLTEAFF. The CDR3 nucleotides read TGTGCCAGCAGCCTCTCTAGAGGAGGGCTCACTGAAGCTTTCTTT.

This chain joins TRBV19 and TRBJ2-2, with 11 bases aligning to TRBD2. The CDR3 contains 15 residues. V lost 7 bases, J lost 4 bases, and 5 bases stayed unmatched. Germline V gene sequence: CDR1 LNHDA, CDR2 SQIVND (reference sequence). CDR3 protein: CASKASGGPTGELFF. The CDR3 nucleotides are TGTGCCAGTAAGGCTAGCGGGGGGCCCACCGGGGAGCTGTTTTTT.

The chain is built from TRBV11-1 and TRBJ1-6, with D hard to call. CDR3 length equals 14 residues. V was pared by 5 bases and J by 7 bases, with 12 bases between. Germline V lookup: CDR1 SGHAT, CDR2 FQDESV (reference sequence). The CDR3 nucleotides are TGTGCCAGCAGCCTCAGTGACGGAAATTCACCCCTCCACTTT. Translating gives CASSLSDGNSPLHF.

The genes are TRBV20-1 and TRBJ2-1; D is possibly TRBD2 (5 bases). The germline V gene encodes CDR1 DFQATT and CDR2 SNEGSKA (reference sequence). V lost 3 bases and J lost 3, with 6 bases in between. The CDR3 is 12 residues long. The CDR3 sequence: CSASRGYNEQFF. CDR3 DNA sequence: TGCAGTGCTAGTCGGGGCTACAATGAGCAGTTCTTC.

The rearrangement uses TRBV18 and TRBJ2-5, with D uncertain. CDR3 size: 13 residues. The germline gives CDR1 KGHSH, CDR2 LQKENI. Trimming cost V 4 bases and J 3 bases, with 9 bases left between them. Here the CDR3 reads CASSQSRKETQYF. CDR3 nucleotides: TGTGCCAGCTCACAATCCAGAAAAGAGACCCAGTACTTC.

The genes are TRBV18 and TRBJ1-2, with 8 bases lining up with TRBD1. Germline V gives CDR1 KGHSH, CDR2 LQKENI. The junction had 15 bases not matched to a gene; V was cut back by 3 bases and J by 6 bases. CDR3 length equals 17 residues. The CDR3 loop reads CASSPTPPQGDANGYTF. The CDR3 DNA follows: TGTGCCAGCTCACCTACACCGCCACAGGGGGATGCCAATGGCTACACCTTC. Drawing the rest from reference TRBV18 and TRBJ1-2, the complete variable domain is NAGVMQNPRHLVRRRGQEARLRCSPMKGHSHVYWYRQLPEEGLKFMVYLQKENIIDESGMPKERFSAEFPKEGPSILRIQQVVRGDSAAYFCASSPTPPQGDANGYTFGSGTRLTVV.

This clone appeared once. V usage is TRBV5-1 and J usage is TRBJ2-3; D might be TRBD1 (6 bases). V gave up 1 base and J gave up 6 bases, with 18 bases separating them. The CDR3 loop spans 16 amino acids. Per the germline V gene, CDR1 is SGHRS and CDR2 is YFSETQ. The CDR3 is CASSLLPGHQEDTQYF. The CDR3 DNA is TGCGCCAGCAGCTTGCTACCGGGACACCAGGAGGATACGCAGTATTTT.

The chain joins TRBV15 to TRBJ1-1; D call uncertain. This CDR3 comprises 13 residues. Germline CDR1 reads LNHNV; CDR2 reads YYDKDF (reference sequence). Trimming pared 3 bases from V and 6 bases from J, leaving 11 bases between. CDR3 nucleotide sequence: TGTGCCACCAGCAGGTCCTATGGATCTGAAGCTTTCTTT. It yields the protein CATSRSYGSEAFF.

The V and J genes are TRBV7-9 and TRBJ1-5; the D gene is possibly TRBD1 (5 bases). Per the germline V gene, CDR1 is SEHNR and CDR2 is FQNEAQ (reference sequence). Trimming shortened V by 7 bases and J by 0 bases, and 16 bases separated the two germline ends. The CDR3 contains 16 residues. DNA for the CDR3: TGTGCCAGCACCTATTGGGGGGGGTATAGCAATCAGCCCCAGCATTTT. Amino acid sequence: CASTYWGGYSNQPQHF.

The chain joins TRBV24-1 to TRBJ2-2; 7 bases fit TRBD1. The V and J ends lost 5 bases and 4 bases, in that order; junction bases with no gene match: 6. The CDR3 covers 15 residues. Germline CDR1 and CDR2: KGHDR and SFDVKD. The CDR3 loop reads CATSGDRVSTGELFF. The CDR3, as DNA: TGTGCCACCAGTGGCGACAGGGTTAGCACCGGGGAGCTGTTTTTT.

This sequence joins TRBV11-2 and TRBJ2-2, with 10 nucleotides matching TRBD2. The V gene's germline CDR1 is SGHAT and CDR2 FQNNGV. The CDR3 has 17 residues. Germline trimming cut 5 bases from V and 5 bases from J; bases unmatched to any gene: 11. In DNA form, the CDR3 reads TGTGCCAGCAGCGCAAAAGCGGGGGGGTTAAGAACCGGGGAGCTGTTTTTT. Protein sequence: CASSAKAGGLRTGELFF.